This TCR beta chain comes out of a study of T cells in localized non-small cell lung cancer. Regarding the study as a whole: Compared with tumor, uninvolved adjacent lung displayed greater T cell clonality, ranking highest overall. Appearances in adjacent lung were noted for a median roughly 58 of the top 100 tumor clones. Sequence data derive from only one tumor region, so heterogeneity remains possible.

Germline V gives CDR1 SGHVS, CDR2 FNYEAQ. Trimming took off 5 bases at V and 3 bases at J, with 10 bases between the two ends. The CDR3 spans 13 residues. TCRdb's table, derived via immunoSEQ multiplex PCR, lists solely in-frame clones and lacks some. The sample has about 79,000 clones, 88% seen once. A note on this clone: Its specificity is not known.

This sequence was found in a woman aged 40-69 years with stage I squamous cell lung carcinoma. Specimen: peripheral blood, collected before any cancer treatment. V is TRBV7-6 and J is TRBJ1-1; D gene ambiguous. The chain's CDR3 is CASSPTPYTEAFF. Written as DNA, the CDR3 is TGTGCCAGCAGCCCCACACCCTACACTGAAGCTTTCTTT. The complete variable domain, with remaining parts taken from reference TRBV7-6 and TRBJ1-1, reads GAGVSQSPRYKVTKRGQDVALRCDPISGHVSLYWYRQALGQGPEFLTYFNYEAQQDKSGLPNDRFSAERPEGSISTLTIQRTEQRDSAMYRCASSPTPYTEAFFGQGTRLTVV.